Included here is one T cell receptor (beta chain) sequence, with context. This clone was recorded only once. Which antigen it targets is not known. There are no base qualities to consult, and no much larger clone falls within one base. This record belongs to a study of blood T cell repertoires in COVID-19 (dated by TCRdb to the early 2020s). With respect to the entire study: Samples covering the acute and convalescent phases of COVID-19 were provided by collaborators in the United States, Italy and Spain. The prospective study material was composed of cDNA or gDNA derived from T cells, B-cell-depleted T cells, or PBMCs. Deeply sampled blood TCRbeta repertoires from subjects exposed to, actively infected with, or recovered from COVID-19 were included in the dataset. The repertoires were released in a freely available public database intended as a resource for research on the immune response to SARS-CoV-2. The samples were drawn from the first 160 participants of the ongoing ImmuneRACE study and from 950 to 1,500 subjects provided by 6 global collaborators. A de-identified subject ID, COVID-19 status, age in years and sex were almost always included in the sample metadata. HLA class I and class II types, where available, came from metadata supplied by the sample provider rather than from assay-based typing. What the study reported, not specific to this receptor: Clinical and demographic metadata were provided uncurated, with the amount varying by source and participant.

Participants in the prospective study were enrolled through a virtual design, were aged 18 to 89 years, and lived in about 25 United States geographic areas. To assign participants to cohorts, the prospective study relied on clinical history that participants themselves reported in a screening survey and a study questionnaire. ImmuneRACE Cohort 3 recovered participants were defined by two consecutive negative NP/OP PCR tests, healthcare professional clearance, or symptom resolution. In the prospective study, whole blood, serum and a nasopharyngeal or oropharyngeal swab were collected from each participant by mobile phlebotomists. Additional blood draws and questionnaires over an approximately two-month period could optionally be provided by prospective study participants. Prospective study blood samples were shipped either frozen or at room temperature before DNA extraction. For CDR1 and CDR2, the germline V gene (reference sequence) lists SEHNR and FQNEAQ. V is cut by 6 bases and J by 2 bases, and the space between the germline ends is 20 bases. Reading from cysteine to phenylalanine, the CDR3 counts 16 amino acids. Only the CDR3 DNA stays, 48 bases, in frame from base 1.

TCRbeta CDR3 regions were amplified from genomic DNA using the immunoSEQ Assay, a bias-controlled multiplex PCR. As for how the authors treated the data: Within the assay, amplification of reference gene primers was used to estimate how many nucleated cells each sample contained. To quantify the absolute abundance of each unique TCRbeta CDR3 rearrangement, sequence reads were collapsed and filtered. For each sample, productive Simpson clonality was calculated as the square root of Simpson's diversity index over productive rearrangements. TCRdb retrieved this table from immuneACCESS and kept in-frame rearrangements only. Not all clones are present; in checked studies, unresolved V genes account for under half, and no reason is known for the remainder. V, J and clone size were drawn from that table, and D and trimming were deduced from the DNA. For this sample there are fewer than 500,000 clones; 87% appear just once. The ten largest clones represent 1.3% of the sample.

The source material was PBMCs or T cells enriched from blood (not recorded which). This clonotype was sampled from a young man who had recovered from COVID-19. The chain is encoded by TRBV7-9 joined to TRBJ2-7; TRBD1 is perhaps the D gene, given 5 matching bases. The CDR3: CASSLNQGARAYEQYF. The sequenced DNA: TGTGCCAGCAGTTTAAACCAAGGGGCAAGGGCCTACGAGCAGTACTTC.